This TCR beta chain was found in a study of shared clonotypes between healthy human individuals. The study, taken as a whole, reports: Sampling was confined to blood; repertoires within tissues likely differ.

A remark on this clone: Its target is not known.

CD45RO-negative, CCR7-positively selected cells formed the naive CD8 fraction, excluding terminally differentiated effector memory CD45RA+ cells. Donation came from healthy HIV-negative adults that had no recent acute infections or vaccinations. Researchers ran the assay at a deep level. The genomic DNA of each subset was split evenly across several immunoSEQ plates. Profiled with immunoSEQ multiplex PCR; TCRdb holds only in-frame clones, not every one. The sample lists 550,000 to 750,000 clones; 95% were seen once. CDR1 and CDR2 from the germline V gene are SGDLS and YYNGEE. The CDR3 has 15 amino acids. The V and J ends lost 2 bases and 6 bases, in that order; junction bases with no gene match: 5.

Sequenced: naive CD8+ T cells sorted from blood. The clonotype was recovered from a woman aged 30 to 39 in good health. V gene TRBV9 combines with J gene TRBJ2-7; 13 bases are a match to TRBD2. The CDR3 protein is CASSVEGLAGSEQYF. Written as DNA, the CDR3 is TGTGCCAGCAGCGTCGAGGGACTAGCGGGATCCGAGCAGTACTTC.